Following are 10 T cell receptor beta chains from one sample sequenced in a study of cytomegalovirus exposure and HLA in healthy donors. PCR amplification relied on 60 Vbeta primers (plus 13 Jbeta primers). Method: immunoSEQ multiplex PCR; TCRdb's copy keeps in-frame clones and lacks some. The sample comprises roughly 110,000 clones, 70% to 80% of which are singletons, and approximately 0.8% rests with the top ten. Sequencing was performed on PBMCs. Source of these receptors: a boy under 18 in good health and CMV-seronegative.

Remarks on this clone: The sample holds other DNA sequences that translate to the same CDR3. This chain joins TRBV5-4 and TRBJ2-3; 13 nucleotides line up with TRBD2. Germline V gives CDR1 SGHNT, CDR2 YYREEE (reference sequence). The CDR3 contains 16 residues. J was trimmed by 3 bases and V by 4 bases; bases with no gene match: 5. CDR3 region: CASSLRTSGSTDTQYF. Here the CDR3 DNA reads TGTGCCAGCAGCCTGAGGACTAGCGGGAGTACAGATACGCAGTATTTT.

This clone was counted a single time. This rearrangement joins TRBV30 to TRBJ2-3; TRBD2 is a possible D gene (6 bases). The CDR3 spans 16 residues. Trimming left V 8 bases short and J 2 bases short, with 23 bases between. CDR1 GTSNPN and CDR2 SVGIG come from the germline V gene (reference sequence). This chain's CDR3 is CAVARNGGKITDTQYF. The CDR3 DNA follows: TGTGCCGTGGCCCGAAACGGAGGGAAGATCACAGATACGCAGTATTTT.

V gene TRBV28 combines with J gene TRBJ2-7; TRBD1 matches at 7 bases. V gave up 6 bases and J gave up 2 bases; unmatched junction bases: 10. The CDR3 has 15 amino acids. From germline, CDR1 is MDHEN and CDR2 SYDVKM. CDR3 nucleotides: TGTGCCAGCAGACCCGGACAGGCGGGTACCTACGAGCAGTACTTC. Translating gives CASRPGQAGTYEQYF.

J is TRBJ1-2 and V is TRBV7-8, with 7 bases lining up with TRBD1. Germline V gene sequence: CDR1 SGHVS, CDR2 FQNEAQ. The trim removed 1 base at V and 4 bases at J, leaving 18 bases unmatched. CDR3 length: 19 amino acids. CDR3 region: CASSLEGQIFPASSYGYTF. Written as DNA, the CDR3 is TGTGCCAGCAGCTTAGAGGGACAGATTTTTCCAGCGTCTTCCTATGGCTACACCTTC.

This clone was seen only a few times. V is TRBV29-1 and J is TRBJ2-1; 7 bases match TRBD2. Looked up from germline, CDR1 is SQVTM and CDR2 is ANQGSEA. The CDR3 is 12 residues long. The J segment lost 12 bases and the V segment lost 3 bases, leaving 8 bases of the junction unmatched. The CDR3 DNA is TGCAGCGTTGATCGGACTAGTGGATGGCAGTTCTTC. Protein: CSVDRTSGWQFF.

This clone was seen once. The CDR3, as DNA: TGTGCCACCAGCAGAGGTAGCGGGGATTACAATGAGCAGTTCTTC. It yields the protein CATSRGSGDYNEQFF. This rearrangement joins TRBV15 to TRBJ2-1; TRBD2 matches 8 bases. Germline lookup yields CDR1 LNHNV and CDR2 YYDKDF (reference sequence). The CDR3 has 15 amino acids. After removal of 1 base from V and 4 bases from J, the junction contained 3 bases not matched to a gene. Full variable domain (rest looked up from reference TRBV15 and TRBJ2-1): DAMVIQNPRYQVTQFGKPVTLSCSQTLNHNVMYWYQQKSSQAPKLLFHYYDKDFNNEADTPDNFQSRRPNTSFCFLDIRSPGLGDTAMYLCATSRGSGDYNEQFFGPGTRLTVL.

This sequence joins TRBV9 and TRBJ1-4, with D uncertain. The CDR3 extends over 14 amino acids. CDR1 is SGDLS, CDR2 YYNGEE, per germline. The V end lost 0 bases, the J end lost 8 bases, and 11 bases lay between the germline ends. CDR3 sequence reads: CASSVASGSEKLFF. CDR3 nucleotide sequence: TGTGCCAGCAGCGTAGCGTCCGGTTCCGAAAAACTGTTTTTT.

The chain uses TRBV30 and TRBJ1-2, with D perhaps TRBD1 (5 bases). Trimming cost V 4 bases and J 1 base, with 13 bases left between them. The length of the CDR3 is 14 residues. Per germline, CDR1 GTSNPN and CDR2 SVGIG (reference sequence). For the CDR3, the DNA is TGTGCCTGGATTGCGGACACGATTAACTATGGCTACACCTTC. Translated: CAWIADTINYGYTF. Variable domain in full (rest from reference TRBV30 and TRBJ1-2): SQTIHQWPATLVQPVGSPLSLECTVEGTSNPNLYWYRQAAGRGLQLLFYSVGIGQISSEVPQNLSASRPQDRQFILSSKKLLLSDSGFYLCAWIADTINYGYTFGSGTRLTVV.

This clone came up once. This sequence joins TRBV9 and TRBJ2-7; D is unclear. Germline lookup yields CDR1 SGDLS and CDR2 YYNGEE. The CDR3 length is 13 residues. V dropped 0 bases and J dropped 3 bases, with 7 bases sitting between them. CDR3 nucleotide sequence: TGTGCCAGCAGCGTAGGGGCAGACTACGAGCAGTACTTC. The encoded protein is CASSVGADYEQYF.

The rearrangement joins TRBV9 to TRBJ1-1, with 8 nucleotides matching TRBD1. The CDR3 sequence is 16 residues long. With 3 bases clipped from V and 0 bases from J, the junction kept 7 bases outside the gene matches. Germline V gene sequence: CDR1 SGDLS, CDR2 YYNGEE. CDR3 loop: CASSGGTGPVNTEAFF. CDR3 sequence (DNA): TGTGCCAGCAGCGGCGGGACAGGCCCGGTGAACACTGAAGCTTTCTTT.